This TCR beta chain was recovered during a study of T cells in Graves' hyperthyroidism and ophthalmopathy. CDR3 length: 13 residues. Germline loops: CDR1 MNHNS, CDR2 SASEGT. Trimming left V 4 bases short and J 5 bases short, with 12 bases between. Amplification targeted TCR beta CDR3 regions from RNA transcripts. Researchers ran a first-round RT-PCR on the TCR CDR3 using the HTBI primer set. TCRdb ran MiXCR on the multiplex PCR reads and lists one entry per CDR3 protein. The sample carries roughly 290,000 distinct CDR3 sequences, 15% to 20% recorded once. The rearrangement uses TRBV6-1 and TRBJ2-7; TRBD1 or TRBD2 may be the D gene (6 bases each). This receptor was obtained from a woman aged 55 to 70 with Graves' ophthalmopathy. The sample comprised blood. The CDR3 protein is CASSVRGQDEQYF. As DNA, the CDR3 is TGTGCCAGCAGTGTTCGGGGGCAGGACGAGCAGTACTTC.